The 17 T cell receptor beta chains given below trace back to one sample, sequenced in a study of identical twins (dated by TCRdb to the mid-2010s). Library prep was done by 5' RACE. The sequencer was an Illumina HiSeq 2000. The raw public data were reprocessed by TCRdb itself: fastp quality trimming at Q25, MiXCR clonotype calling, in-frame beta chains only. Rows matching on CDR3 protein sequence are summarized as one entry with the most common DNA and genes. This sample holds 400,000 to 550,000 distinct CDR3 sequences; approximately 22% were observed only once. About 0.93% of the sample goes to the ten largest clones. The sample was also linked to a second study, of T cells expressing NK-cell markers.

Sequenced input: CD4+ T cells sorted from blood. The origin of the receptors is a woman aged 18-29 years in good health.

This chain joins TRBV5-4 and TRBJ2-3, with TRBD2 matching 9 bases. After removal of 4 bases from V and 2 bases from J, the junction contained 8 bases not matched to a gene. Germline CDR1 is SGHNT and CDR2 is YYREEE (reference sequence). The CDR3 totals 16 residues. The CDR3 DNA reads TGTGCCAGCAGCACCGGGACTAGCTCACCCACAGATACGCAGTATTTT. Amino acid sequence: CASSTGTSSPTDTQYF.

This clonotype was counted only a few times. J is TRBJ2-3 and V is TRBV7-2, with TRBD1 as a possible D gene (5 bases). CDR1 is SGHTA and CDR2 is FQGNSA in the germline V gene. CDR3 length equals 13 residues. V was clipped by 6 bases and J by 0 bases, with 7 bases between them. The CDR3 here is CASRGQSTDTQYF. The CDR3 DNA is TGTGCCAGCAGGGGGCAGAGCACAGATACGCAGTATTTT.

The chain uses TRBV7-2 and TRBJ2-2; possibly TRBD2 for D (6 bases). Trimming pared 2 bases from V and 3 bases from J, leaving 10 bases between. Germline lookup yields CDR1 SGHTA and CDR2 FQGNSA. The CDR3 covers 15 residues. The chain's CDR3 is CASSLPGTYTGELFF. The DNA for the CDR3 is TGTGCCAGCAGCTTACCCGGGACTTACACCGGGGAGCTGTTTTTT.

This clonotype showed up just a few times. The chain combines TRBV4-1 with TRBJ1-2; no definite D call. Trimming shortened V by 1 base and J by 2 bases, and 11 bases separated the two germline ends. Germline V gene sequence: CDR1 MGHRA, CDR2 YSYEKL. The CDR3 length is 15 residues. The CDR3 sequence: CASSQGWAQNYGYTF. CDR3 DNA: TGCGCCAGCAGCCAAGGATGGGCGCAGAACTATGGCTACACCTTC.

The chain links TRBV24-1 to TRBJ2-2; 8 positions agree with TRBD2. Germline V gene data show CDR1 as KGHDR and CDR2 as SFDVKD. The CDR3 extends over 15 amino acids. Trimming removed 5 bases from V and 5 bases from J; junction bases left unmatched: 6. This CDR3 reads CATSGGGGRTGELFF. The CDR3 DNA reads TGTGCCACCAGTGGCGGCGGCGGGAGGACCGGGGAGCTGTTTTTT.

V is TRBV12-3 or TRBV12-4 and J is TRBJ2-3, with TRBD2 as a possible D gene (6 bases). V lost 6 bases and J lost 2, with 18 bases in between. The CDR3 is 16 residues long. Written as DNA, the CDR3 is TGTGCCAGCAGCCGGGGGTCTGTGGCCACCACAGATACGCAGTATTTT. It encodes CASSRGSVATTDTQYF.

In its sample, this clonotype was seen a few times. The V gene is TRBV29-1, the J gene TRBJ1-2; D is unclear. Germline values: CDR1 SQVTM, CDR2 ANQGSEA. The CDR3 consists of 12 residues. V lost 2 bases, J lost 4 bases, and 8 bases lay in between. The CDR3 here is CSVEKGGYGYTF. The CDR3 DNA reads as TGCAGCGTTGAAAAGGGAGGCTATGGCTACACCTTC.

This clonotype was detected only a few times. This chain links TRBV12-3 or TRBV12-4 with TRBJ1-5, with TRBD1 as a possible D gene (5 bases). V lost 3 bases and J lost 7, with 13 bases in between. The CDR3 has 14 amino acids. The CDR3 protein is CASSLGGFGQPQHF. The CDR3 DNA reads as TGTGCCAGCAGTTTGGGGGGATTTGGGCAGCCCCAGCATTTT.

The CDR3 here is CASSLLAGKHLAKNIQYF. The CDR3 bases are TGTGCCAGCAGCTTATTAGCGGGAAAACATCTAGCCAAAAACATTCAGTACTTC. This chain joins TRBV11-2 and TRBJ2-4; 8 bases map to TRBD2. There are 18 residues in the CDR3. The V gene end was trimmed by 2 bases and the J gene end by 0 bases; junction bases not matched to a gene: 9. Germline CDR1 reads SGHAT; CDR2 reads FQNNGV.

V is TRBV20-1 and J is TRBJ2-5; D is perhaps TRBD1 (6 bases). V lost 3 bases, J lost 0 bases, and 8 bases lay in between. This CDR3 contains 13 residues. The germline V gene encodes CDR1 DFQATT and CDR2 SNEGSKA (reference sequence). The CDR3 DNA is TGCAGTGCTAGTGGGGACAACCAAGAGACCCAGTACTTC. Residues: CSASGDNQETQYF.

This clonotype was seen only a few times. This rearrangement joins TRBV6-2 or TRBV6-3 to TRBJ2-7, with 7 bases lining up with TRBD1. This CDR3 region has 15 residues. CDR1 MNHEY and CDR2 SVGEGT come from the germline V gene. V shed 4 bases and J 3 bases; nucleotides not matched to a gene: 9. This CDR3 is CASSSLLDRSYEQYF. The DNA of the CDR3 is TGTGCCAGCAGTTCTTTGTTGGACAGGAGCTACGAGCAGTACTTC.

The chain joins TRBV10-3 to TRBJ2-2, with 9 bases lining up with TRBD2. Trimming took 6 bases from V and 5 from J; bases not matched to a gene: 4. This CDR3 region has 14 residues. Germline loops: CDR1 ENHRY, CDR2 SYGVKD. The CDR3 sequence: CAIRGTSRTGELFF. The CDR3 nucleotides read TGTGCCATCAGGGGGACTAGCCGTACCGGGGAGCTGTTTTTT.

In this sample, this clonotype turned up many times. V is TRBV10-3 and J is TRBJ2-7; D tentatively fits TRBD1 or TRBD2 (5 bases each). This CDR3 has 15 residues. Germline CDR1 and CDR2: ENHRY and SYGVKD. V dropped 0 bases and J dropped 0 bases, with 9 bases sitting between them. CDR3 DNA: TGTGCCATCAGTGAGTCCGGGGCCGGCTCCTACGAGCAGTACTTC. Translated, it gives CAISESGAGSYEQYF.

As to this clonotype: The DNA is left out, because the CDR3 cannot be placed on it with certainty; the CDR3 is given as TCRdb lists it. The CDR3 region is CSVEALFGHRGAVFF. The rearrangement uses TRBV29-1 and TRBJ2-2. The CDR3 length is 15 residues, termini included. The germline V gene encodes CDR1 SQVTM and CDR2 ANQGSEA.

This clonotype was found a few times. The chain uses TRBV29-1 and TRBJ2-1, with TRBD2 matching over 9 bases. V gave up 2 bases and J gave up 4 bases; unmatched junction bases: 6. From germline, CDR1 is SQVTM and CDR2 ANQGSEA. This CDR3 has 15 residues. The CDR3 bases are TGCAGCGTTGAATCCCCTAGCGGGAATTACAATGAGCAGTTCTTC. It encodes CSVESPSGNYNEQFF.

This chain uses TRBV29-1 with TRBJ2-1; D remains unclear. Per germline, CDR1 SQVTM and CDR2 ANQGSEA. Trimming removed 4 bases from V and 9 bases from J, with 13 bases in between. The CDR3 has 12 amino acids. CDR3 sequence reads: CSVGYGSTEQFF. The CDR3 DNA is TGCAGCGTTGGATATGGGTCGACTGAGCAGTTCTTC.

This clonotype has just a few counts. The chain is built from TRBV12-3 or TRBV12-4 and TRBJ2-2; TRBD2 is a possible D gene (6 bases). This CDR3 contains 15 residues. V was clipped by 8 bases and J by 5 bases, with 18 bases between them. CDR3 amino acids: CASGGTLAGTGELFF. CDR3 coding DNA: TGTGCCAGCGGGGGTACTCTCGCGGGGACCGGGGAGCTGTTTTTT.